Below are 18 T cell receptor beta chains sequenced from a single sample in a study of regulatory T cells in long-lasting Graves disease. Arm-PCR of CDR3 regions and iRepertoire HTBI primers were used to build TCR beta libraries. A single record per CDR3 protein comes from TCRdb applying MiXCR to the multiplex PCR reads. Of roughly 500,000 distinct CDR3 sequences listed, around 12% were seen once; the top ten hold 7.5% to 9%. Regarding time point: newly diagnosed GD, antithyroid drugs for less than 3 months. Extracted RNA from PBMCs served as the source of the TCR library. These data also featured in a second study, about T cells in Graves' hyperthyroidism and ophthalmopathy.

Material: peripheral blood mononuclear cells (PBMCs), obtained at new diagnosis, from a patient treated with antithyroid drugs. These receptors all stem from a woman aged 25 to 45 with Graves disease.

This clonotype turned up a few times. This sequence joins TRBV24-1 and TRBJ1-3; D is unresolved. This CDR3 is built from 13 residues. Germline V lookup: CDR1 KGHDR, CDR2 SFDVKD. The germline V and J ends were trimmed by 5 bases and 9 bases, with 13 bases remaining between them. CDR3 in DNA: TGTGCCACCAGTGCCGGTGTCTGGGGCACCATATATTTT. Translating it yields CATSAGVWGTIYF.

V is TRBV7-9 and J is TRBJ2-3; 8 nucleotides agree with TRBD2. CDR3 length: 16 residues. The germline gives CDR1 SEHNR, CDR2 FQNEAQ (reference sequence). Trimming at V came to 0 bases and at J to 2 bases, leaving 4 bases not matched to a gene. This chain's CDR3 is CASSLAAGGLTDTQYF. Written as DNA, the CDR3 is TGTGCCAGCAGCTTAGCGGCGGGGGGCCTCACAGATACGCAGTATTTT.

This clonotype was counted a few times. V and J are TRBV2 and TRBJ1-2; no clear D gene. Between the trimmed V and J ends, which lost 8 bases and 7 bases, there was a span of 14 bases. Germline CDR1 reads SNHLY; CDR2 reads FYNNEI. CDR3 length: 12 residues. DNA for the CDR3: TGTGCCAGCCGTCTGGCCGGGGTTGGCTACACCTTC. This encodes CASRLAGVGYTF. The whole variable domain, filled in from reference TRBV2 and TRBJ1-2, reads EPEVTQTPSHQVTQMGQEVILRCVPISNHLYFYWYRQILGQKVEFLVSFYNNEISEKSEIFDDQFSVERPDGSNFTLKIRSTKLEDSAMYFCASRLAGVGYTFGSGTRLTVV.

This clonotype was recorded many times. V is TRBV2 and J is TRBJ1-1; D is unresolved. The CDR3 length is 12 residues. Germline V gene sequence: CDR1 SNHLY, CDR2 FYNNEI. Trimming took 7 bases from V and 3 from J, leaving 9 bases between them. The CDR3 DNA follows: TGTGCCAGCAAGGTTTTTTACACTGAAGCTTTCTTT. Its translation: CASKVFYTEAFF. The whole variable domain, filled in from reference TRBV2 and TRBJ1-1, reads EPEVTQTPSHQVTQMGQEVILRCVPISNHLYFYWYRQILGQKVEFLVSFYNNEISEKSEIFDDQFSVERPDGSNFTLKIRSTKLEDSAMYFCASKVFYTEAFFGQGTRLTVV.

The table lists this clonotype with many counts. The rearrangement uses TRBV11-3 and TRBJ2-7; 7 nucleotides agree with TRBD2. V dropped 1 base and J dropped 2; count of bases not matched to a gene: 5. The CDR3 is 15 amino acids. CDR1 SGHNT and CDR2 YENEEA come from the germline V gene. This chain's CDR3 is CASSLAPGLTYEQYF. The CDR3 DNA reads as TGTGCCAGCAGCTTAGCGCCGGGACTAACCTACGAGCAGTACTTC.

CDR3 in amino acids: CASSERDTNQPQHF. CDR3 nucleotides: TGTGCCAGCAGCGAACGGGACACCAATCAGCCCCAGCATTTT. This chain joins TRBV27 and TRBJ1-5; tentatively, D is TRBD1 (6 bases). Between the trimmed V and J ends, which lost 6 bases and 3 bases, there was a span of 12 bases. This CDR3 is 14 amino acids long. From germline, CDR1 is MNHEY and CDR2 SMNVEV (reference sequence).

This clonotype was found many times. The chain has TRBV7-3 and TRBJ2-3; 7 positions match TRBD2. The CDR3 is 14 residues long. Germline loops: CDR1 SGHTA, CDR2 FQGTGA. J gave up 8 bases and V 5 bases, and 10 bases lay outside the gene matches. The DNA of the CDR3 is TGTGCCAGCAGCCCCCGGGGAGGGGCCGGTACGCAGTATTTT. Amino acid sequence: CASSPRGGAGTQYF.

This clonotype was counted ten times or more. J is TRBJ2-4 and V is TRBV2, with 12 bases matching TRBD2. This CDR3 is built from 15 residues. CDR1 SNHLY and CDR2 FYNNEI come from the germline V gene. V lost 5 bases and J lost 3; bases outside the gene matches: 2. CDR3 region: CASSLAGGFKNIQYF. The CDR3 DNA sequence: TGTGCCAGCAGTCTAGCGGGAGGGTTCAAAAACATTCAGTACTTC.

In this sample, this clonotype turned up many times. The CDR3 nucleotides are TGTGCCAGCAGCTTCGGGACACCCCAACAGTACGGCTACACCTTC. Amino acid sequence: CASSFGTPQQYGYTF. The chain couples TRBV7-9 to TRBJ1-2, with D possibly matching TRBD1 (6 bases). Germline lookup yields CDR1 SEHNR and CDR2 FQNEAQ (reference sequence). This CDR3 region has 15 residues. The germline V and J ends were trimmed by 3 bases and 8 bases, with 19 bases remaining between them.

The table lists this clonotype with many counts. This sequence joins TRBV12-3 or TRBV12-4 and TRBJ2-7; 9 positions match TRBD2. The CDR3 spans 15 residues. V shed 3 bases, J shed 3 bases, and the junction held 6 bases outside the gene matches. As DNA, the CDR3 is TGTGCCAGCAGTTTTAGCGGGAGTGGGGACTACGAGCAGTACTTC. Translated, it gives CASSFSGSGDYEQYF.

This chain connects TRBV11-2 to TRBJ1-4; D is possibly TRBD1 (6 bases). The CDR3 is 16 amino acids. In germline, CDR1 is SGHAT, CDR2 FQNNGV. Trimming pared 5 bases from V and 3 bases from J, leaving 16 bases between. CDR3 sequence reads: CASSERGGWANEKLFF. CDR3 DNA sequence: TGTGCCAGCAGCGAAAGAGGGGGTTGGGCTAATGAAAAACTGTTTTTT.

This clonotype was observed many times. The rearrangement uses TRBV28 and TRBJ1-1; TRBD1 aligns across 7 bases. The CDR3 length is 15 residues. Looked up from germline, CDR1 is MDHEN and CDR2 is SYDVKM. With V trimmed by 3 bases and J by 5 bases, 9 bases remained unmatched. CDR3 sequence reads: CASSFPGGVRTEAFF. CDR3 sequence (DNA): TGTGCCAGCAGTTTTCCAGGGGGGGTTAGGACTGAAGCTTTCTTT.

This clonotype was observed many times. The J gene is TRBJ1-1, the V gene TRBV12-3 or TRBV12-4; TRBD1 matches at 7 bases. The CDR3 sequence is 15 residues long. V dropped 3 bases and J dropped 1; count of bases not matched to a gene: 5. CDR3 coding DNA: TGTGCCAGCAGTTTTTCCGGGACAGCGAACACTGAAGCTTTCTTT. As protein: CASSFSGTANTEAFF.

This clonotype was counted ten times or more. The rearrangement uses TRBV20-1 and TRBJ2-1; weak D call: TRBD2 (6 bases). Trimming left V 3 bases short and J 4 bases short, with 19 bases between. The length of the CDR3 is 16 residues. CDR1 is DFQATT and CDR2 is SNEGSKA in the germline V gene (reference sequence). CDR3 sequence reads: CSARTRVGAGYNEQFF. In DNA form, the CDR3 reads TGCAGTGCTAGGACCCGGGTTGGGGCGGGGTACAATGAGCAGTTCTTC.

CDR3 in amino acids: CASSGERRGAGYGYTF. CDR3 DNA sequence: TGTGCCAGCAGCGGAGAGAGAAGGGGGGCCGGCTATGGCTACACCTTC. The V call is TRBV9, the J call TRBJ1-2, with D perhaps TRBD1 (6 bases). The germline V and J ends were trimmed by 3 bases and 4 bases, with 19 bases remaining between them. CDR1 is SGDLS, CDR2 YYNGEE, per germline. The length of the CDR3 is 16 residues.

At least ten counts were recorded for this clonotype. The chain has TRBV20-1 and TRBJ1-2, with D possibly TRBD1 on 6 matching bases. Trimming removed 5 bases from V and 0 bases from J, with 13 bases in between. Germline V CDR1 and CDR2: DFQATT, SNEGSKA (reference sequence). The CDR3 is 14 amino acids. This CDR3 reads CSAGRDTTNYGYTF. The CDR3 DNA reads TGCAGTGCTGGTAGGGACACCACTAACTATGGCTACACCTTC.

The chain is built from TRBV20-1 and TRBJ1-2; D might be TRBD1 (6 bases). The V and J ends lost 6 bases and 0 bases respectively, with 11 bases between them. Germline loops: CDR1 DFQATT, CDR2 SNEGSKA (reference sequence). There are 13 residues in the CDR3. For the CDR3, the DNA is TGCAGTGCCAGGACAGTTTCTAACTATGGCTACACCTTC. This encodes CSARTVSNYGYTF.

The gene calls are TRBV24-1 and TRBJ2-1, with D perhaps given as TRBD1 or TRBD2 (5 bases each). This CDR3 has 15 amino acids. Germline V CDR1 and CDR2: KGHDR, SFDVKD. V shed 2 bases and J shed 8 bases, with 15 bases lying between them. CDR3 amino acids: CATSDSGTDLYEQFF. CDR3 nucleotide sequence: TGTGCCACCAGTGATTCGGGGACCGACTTGTATGAGCAGTTCTTC.